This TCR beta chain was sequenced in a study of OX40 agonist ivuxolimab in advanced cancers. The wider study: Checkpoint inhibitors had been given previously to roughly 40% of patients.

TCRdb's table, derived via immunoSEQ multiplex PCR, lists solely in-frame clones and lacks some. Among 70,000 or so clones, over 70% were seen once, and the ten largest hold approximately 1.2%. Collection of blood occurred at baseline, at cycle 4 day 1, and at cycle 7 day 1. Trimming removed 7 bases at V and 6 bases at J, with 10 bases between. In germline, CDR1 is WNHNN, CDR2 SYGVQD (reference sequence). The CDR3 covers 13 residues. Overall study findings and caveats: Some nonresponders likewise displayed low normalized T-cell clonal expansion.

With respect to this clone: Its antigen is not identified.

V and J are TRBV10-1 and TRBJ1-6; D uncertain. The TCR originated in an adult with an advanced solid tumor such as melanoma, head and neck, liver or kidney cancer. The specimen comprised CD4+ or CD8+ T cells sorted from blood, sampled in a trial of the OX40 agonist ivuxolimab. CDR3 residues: CASNKAGNSPLHF. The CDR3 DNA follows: TGCGCCAGCAATAAGGCCGGTAATTCACCCCTCCACTTT.